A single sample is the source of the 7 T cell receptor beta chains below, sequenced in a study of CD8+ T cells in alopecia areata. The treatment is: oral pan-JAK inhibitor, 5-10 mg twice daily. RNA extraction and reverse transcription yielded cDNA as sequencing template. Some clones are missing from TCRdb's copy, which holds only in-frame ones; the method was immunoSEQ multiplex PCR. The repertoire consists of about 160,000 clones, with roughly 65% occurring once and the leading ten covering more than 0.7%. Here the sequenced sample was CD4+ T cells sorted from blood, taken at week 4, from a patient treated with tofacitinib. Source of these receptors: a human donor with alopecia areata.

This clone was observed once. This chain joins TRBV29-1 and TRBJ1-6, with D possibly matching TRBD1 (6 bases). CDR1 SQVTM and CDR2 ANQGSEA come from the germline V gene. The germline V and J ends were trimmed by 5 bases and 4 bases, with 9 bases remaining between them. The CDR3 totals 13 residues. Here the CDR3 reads CSVRQDYNSPLHF. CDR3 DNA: TGCAGCGTTAGACAGGATTATAATTCACCCCTCCACTTT.

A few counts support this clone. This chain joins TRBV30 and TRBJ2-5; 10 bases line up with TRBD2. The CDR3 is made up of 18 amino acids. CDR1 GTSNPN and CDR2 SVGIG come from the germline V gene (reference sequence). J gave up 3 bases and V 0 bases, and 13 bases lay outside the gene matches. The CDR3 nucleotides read TGTGCCTGGAGTGTACCCGCCGAGGCTAGCGGGGGAAAAGAGACCCAGTACTTC. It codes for CAWSVPAEASGGKETQYF.

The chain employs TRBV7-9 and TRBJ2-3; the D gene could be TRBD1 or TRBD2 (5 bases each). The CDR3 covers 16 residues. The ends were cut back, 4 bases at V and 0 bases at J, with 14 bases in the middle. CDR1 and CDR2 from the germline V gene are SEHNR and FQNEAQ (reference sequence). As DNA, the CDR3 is TGTGCCAGCAGCTCAGGTGGGGCTAGCAGCACAGATACGCAGTATTTT. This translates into CASSSGGASSTDTQYF.

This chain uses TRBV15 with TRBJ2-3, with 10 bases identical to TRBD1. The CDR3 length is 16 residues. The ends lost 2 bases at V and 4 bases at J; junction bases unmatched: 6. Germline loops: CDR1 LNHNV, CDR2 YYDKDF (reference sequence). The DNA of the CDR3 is TGTGCCACCAGCAGATCCGGGACAGGGGAACCAGATACGCAGTATTTT. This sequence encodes CATSRSGTGEPDTQYF.

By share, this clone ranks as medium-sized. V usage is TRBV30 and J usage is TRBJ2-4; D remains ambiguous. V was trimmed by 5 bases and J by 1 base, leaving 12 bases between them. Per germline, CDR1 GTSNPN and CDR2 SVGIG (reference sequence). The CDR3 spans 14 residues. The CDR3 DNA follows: TGTGCCTGGGGTACAATTGACGCCAAAAACATTCAGTACTTC. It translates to CAWGTIDAKNIQYF.

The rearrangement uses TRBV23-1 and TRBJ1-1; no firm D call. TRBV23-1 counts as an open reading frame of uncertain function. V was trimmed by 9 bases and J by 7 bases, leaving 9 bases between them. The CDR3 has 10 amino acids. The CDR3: CASADLEAFF. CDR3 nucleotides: TGCGCCAGTGCTGACCTTGAAGCTTTCTTT.

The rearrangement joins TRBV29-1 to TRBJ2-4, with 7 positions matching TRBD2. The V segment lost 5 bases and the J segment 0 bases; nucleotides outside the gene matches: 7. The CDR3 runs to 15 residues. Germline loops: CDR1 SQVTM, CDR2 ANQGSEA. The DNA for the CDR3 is TGCAGCGTTAGGACTAGGACCTTAGCCAAAAACATTCAGTACTTC. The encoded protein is CSVRTRTLAKNIQYF.